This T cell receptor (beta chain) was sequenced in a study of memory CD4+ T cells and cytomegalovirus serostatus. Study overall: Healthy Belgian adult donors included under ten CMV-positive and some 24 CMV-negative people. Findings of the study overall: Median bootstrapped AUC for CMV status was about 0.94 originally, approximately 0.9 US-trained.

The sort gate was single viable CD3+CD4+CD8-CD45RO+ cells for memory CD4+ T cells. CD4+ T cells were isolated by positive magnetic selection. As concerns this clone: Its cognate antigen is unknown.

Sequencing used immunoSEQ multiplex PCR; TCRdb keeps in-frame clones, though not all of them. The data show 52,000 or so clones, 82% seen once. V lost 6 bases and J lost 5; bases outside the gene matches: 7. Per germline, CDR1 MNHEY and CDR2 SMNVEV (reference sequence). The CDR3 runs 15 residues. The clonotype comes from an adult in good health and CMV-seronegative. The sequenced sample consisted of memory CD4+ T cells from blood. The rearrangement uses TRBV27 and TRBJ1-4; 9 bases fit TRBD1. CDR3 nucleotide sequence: TGTGCCAGCAGCTACGGGACAGGGACGAATGAAAAACTGTTTTTT. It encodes CASSYGTGTNEKLFF.